This record looks at one T cell receptor beta chain sequence and its context. Its matching antigen is unknown. Donors were healthy HIV-negative adults without recently reported acute infections or vaccinations. The data originate from a study of shared clonotypes between healthy human individuals. Regarding the study as a whole: Larger estimated richness was generally recorded for naive subsets relative to memory subsets.

Profiling relied on immunoSEQ multiplex PCR, and the TCRdb table lists in-frame clones only, not all of them. Here the sample spans 2,500,000 or so clones, roughly 92% being singletons. This TCR derives from a man aged 18 to 35 in good health. The sequenced sample consisted of naive CD4+ T cells sorted from blood. Subset given: CD45RA+ positively selected.

CDR3 nucleotides: TGTGCCATCAGTGAGTCGACGGTGGCAGTTGGGGGGACCCAGTACTTC. This gives the protein CAISESTVAVGGTQYF. V usage is TRBV10-3 and J usage is TRBJ2-5; D assignment may be TRBD1 or TRBD2 (5 bases each). The CDR3 contains 16 residues. Looked up from germline, CDR1 is ENHRY and CDR2 is SYGVKD. V gave up 0 bases and J gave up 7 bases, with 18 bases separating them.